This passage covers 14 T cell receptor beta chains from one sample sequenced in a study of shared clonotypes between healthy human individuals. TCRdb's table, derived via immunoSEQ multiplex PCR, lists solely in-frame clones and lacks some. The sample lists about 2 million clones, 90% to 95% occurring once. Sequenced sample: naive CD4+ T cells sorted from blood. The subset was: CD45RA+ positively selected. The source is a man aged 18-30 years in good health.

V is TRBV6-6 and J is TRBJ1-3; D might be TRBD1 (5 bases). V lost 6 bases to trimming and J lost 0 bases, with 15 bases between them. The CDR3 length is 16 residues. In germline, CDR1 is MNHNY, CDR2 SVGAGI (reference sequence). DNA for the CDR3: TGTGCCAGCAGGTTCGACAGCGCTTACTCTGGAAACACCATATATTTT. Amino acids: CASRFDSAYSGNTIYF.

For this clone: Distinct nucleotide sequences in the sample also encode this CDR3. The chain has TRBV2 and TRBJ1-1; no reliable D call. Trimming took off 6 bases at V and 0 bases at J, with 8 bases between the two ends. CDR3 length: 13 amino acids. Germline V gene data show CDR1 as SNHLY and CDR2 as FYNNEI. This chain's CDR3 is CASSGDLNTEAFF. Written as DNA, the CDR3 is TGTGCCAGCAGCGGGGATTTGAACACTGAAGCTTTCTTT.

The chain employs TRBV6-5 and TRBJ1-2; D is ambiguous. Trimming cost V 2 bases and J 2 bases, with 12 bases left between them. The CDR3 runs to 15 residues. CDR1 MNHEY and CDR2 SVGAGI come from the germline V gene. In nucleotides, the CDR3 is TGTGCCAGCAGTTACATAGGGAACAAAAACTATGGCTACACCTTC. This sequence encodes CASSYIGNKNYGYTF.

The chain recombines TRBV7-9 with TRBJ2-3; tentatively, D is TRBD2 (5 bases). The V end lost 0 bases, the J end lost 2 bases, and 9 bases lay between the germline ends. Germline V lookup: CDR1 SEHNR, CDR2 FQNEAQ (reference sequence). This CDR3 comprises 15 residues. CDR3 loop: CASSLALVLTDTQYF. CDR3 sequence (DNA): TGTGCCAGCAGCTTAGCACTAGTCCTCACAGATACGCAGTATTTT.

CDR3 protein: CASSIPRDRVGGAQHF. In DNA form, the CDR3 reads TGTGCCAGTAGTATTCCGAGGGACAGGGTTGGTGGGGCCCAGCATTTT. V usage is TRBV19 and J usage is TRBJ1-5, with TRBD1 matching over 9 bases. This CDR3 has 16 residues. CDR1 and CDR2 from the germline V gene are LNHDA and SQIVND (reference sequence). The ends lost 3 bases at V and 11 bases at J; junction bases unmatched: 14.

A word on this clone: This sample also contains other DNA sequences that code for the same CDR3. J is TRBJ2-1 and V is TRBV5-4, with D perhaps TRBD1 (6 bases). This CDR3 is 13 amino acids long. Per the germline V gene, CDR1 is SGHNT and CDR2 is YYREEE (reference sequence). V lost 1 base to trimming and J lost 7 bases, with 9 bases between them. CDR3 sequence (DNA): TGTGCCAGCAGCTTGCGGACAGATAATGAGCAGTTCTTC. Its translation: CASSLRTDNEQFF.

V usage is TRBV4-1 and J usage is TRBJ2-5, with TRBD1 matching 10 bases. Germline V gives CDR1 MGHRA, CDR2 YSYEKL. The length of the CDR3 is 17 residues. V dropped 1 base and J dropped 3; count of bases not matched to a gene: 8. CDR3 sequence: CASSQVQRQGAKETQYF. The CDR3 DNA reads TGCGCCAGCAGCCAAGTCCAACGACAGGGGGCGAAAGAGACCCAGTACTTC.

The gene calls are TRBV11-2 and TRBJ2-6, with D maybe TRBD2 (5 bases). V lost 3 bases, J lost 0 bases, and 18 bases lay in between. This CDR3 comprises 19 residues. CDR1 is SGHAT and CDR2 is FQNNGV in the germline V gene. CDR3 protein: CASSFRGIGVGSGANVLTF. CDR3 sequence (DNA): TGTGCCAGCAGCTTCCGGGGTATTGGCGTAGGCTCTGGGGCCAACGTCCTGACTTTC.

V is TRBV30 and J is TRBJ1-1, with TRBD1 matching over 7 bases. The ends lost 7 bases at V and 4 bases at J; junction bases unmatched: 6. This CDR3 spans 12 amino acids. CDR1 and CDR2 from the germline V gene are GTSNPN and SVGIG (reference sequence). CDR3 DNA: TGTGCCTTTGCAGGGGGTAGCACTGAAGCTTTCTTT. Protein product: CAFAGGSTEAFF.

The chain links TRBV6-5 to TRBJ1-6; 9 bases are a match to TRBD1. Germline V gene lookup returns CDR1 MNHEY and CDR2 SVGAGI. This CDR3 is 15 amino acids long. J gave up 10 bases and V 6 bases, and 10 bases lay outside the gene matches. The CDR3 reads CASRSGTGLGSPLHF. In DNA, the CDR3 is TGTGCCAGCAGGTCCGGGACAGGGTTGGGCTCACCCCTCCACTTT.

This rearrangement joins TRBV10-3 to TRBJ2-3; 8 bases are a match to TRBD2. Germline values: CDR1 ENHRY, CDR2 SYGVKD. V gave up 11 bases and J gave up 4 bases; unmatched junction bases: 2. This CDR3 has 11 amino acids. The CDR3 DNA is TGTGCCTCAGCGGGAGCAGATACGCAGTATTTT. This gives the protein CASAGADTQYF.

This clone showed up just once. The V and J genes are TRBV4-1 and TRBJ2-5; 7 positions match TRBD1. V was pared by 3 bases and J by 3 bases, with 13 bases of the junction left unmatched. Per germline, CDR1 MGHRA and CDR2 YSYEKL. The CDR3 spans 17 residues. CDR3 residues: CASSHIPGLGGEETQYF. The CDR3, as DNA: TGCGCCAGCAGCCACATACCCGGTTTAGGGGGCGAAGAGACCCAGTACTTC.

The rearrangement links TRBV9 to TRBJ2-4; 11 bases map to TRBD2. Germline loops: CDR1 SGDLS, CDR2 YYNGEE. The CDR3 extends over 17 amino acids. Trimming cost V 0 bases and J 2 bases; bases outside gene matches: 4. This chain's CDR3 is CASSVGPSGGPKNIQYF. The CDR3 DNA is TGTGCCAGCAGCGTAGGACCTAGCGGGGGGCCCAAAAACATTCAGTACTTC.

V usage is TRBV6-1 and J usage is TRBJ2-2; unclear D gene. V shed 3 bases and J shed 0 bases, with 11 bases lying between them. The CDR3 length is 16 residues. From germline, CDR1 is MNHNS and CDR2 SASEGT. The CDR3 spells CASSDLMAANTGELFF. The CDR3 DNA reads as TGTGCCAGCAGTGACTTGATGGCGGCGAACACCGGGGAGCTGTTTTTT.